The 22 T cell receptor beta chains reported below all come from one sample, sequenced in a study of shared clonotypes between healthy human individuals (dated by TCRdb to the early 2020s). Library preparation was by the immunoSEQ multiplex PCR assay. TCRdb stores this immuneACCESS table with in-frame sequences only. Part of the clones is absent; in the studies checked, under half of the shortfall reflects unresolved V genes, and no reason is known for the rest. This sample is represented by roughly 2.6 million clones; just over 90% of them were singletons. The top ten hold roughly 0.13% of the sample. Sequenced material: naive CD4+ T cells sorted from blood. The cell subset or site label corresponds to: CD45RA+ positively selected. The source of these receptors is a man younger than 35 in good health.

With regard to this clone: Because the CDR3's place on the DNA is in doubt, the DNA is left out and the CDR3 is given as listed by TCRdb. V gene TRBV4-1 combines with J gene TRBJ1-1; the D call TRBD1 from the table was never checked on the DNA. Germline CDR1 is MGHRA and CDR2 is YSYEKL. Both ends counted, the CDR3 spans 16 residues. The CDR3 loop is CASSHLVGQGARMETF.

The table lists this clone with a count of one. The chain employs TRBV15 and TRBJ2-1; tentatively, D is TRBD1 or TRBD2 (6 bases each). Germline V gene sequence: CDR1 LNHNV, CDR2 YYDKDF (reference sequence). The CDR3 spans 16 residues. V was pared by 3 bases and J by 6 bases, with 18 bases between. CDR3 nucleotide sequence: TGTGCCACCAGCAGGGGGGGCAGCCTCTTTAGCAATGAGCAGTTCTTC. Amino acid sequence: CATSRGGSLFSNEQFF. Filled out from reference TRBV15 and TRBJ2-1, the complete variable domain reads DAMVIQNPRYQVTQFGKPVTLSCSQTLNHNVMYWYQQKSSQAPKLLFHYYDKDFNNEADTPDNFQSRRPNTSFCFLDIRSPGLGDTAMYLCATSRGGSLFSNEQFFGPGTRLTVL.

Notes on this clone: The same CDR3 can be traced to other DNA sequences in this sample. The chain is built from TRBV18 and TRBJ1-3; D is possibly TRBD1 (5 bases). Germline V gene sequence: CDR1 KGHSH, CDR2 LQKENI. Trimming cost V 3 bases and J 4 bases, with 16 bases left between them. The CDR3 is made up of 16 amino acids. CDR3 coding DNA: TGTGCCAGCTCACCGCCGGGACTCAGGTCGGGAAACACCATATATTTT. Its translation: CASSPPGLRSGNTIYF.

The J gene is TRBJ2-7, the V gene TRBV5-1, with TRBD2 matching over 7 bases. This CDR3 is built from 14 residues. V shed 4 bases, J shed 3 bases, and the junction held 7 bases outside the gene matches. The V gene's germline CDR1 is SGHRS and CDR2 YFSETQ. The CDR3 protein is CASSRGLGIYEQYF. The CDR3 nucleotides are TGCGCCAGCAGCCGCGGACTAGGAATCTACGAGCAGTACTTC.

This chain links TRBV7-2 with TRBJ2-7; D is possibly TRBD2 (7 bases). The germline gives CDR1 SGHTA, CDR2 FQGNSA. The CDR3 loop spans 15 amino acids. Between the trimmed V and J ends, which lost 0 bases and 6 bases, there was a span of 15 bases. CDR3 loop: CASSLAGGPLSEQYF. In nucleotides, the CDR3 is TGTGCCAGCAGCTTAGCGGGGGGGCCCCTAAGCGAGCAGTACTTC.

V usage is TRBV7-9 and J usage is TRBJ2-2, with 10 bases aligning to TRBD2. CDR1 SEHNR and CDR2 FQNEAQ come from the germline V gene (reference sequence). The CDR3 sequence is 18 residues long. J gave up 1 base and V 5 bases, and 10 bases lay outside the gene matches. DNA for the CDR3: TGTGCCAGCAGCCAACCTAGCGGGAGAGTCATGAACACCGGGGAGCTGTTTTTT. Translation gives CASSQPSGRVMNTGELFF.

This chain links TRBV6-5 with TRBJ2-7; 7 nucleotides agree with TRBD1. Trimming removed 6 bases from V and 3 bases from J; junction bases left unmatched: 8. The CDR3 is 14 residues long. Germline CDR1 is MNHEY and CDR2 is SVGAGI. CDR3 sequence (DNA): TGTGCCAGCAGGGCCGGGACAGACATCTACGAGCAGTACTTC. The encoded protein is CASRAGTDIYEQYF.

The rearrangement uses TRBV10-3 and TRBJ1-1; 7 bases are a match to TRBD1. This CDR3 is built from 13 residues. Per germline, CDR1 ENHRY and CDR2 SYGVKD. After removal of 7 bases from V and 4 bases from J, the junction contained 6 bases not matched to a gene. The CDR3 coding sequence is TGTGCCATCAAGAGAGGGACAGTCACTGAAGCTTTCTTT. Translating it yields CAIKRGTVTEAFF.

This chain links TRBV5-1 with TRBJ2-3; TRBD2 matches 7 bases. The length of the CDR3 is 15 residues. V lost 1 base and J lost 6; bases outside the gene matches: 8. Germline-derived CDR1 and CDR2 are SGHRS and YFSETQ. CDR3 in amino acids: CASSLRSGVEDTQYF. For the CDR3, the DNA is TGCGCCAGCAGCTTGAGGAGCGGGGTGGAGGATACGCAGTATTTT.

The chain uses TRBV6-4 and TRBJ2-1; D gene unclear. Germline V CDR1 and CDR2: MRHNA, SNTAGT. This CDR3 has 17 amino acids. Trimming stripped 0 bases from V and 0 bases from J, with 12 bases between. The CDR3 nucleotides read TGTGCCAGCAGTGACTCGGCAGCCGCCCGCTCCTACAATGAGCAGTTCTTC. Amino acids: CASSDSAAARSYNEQFF.

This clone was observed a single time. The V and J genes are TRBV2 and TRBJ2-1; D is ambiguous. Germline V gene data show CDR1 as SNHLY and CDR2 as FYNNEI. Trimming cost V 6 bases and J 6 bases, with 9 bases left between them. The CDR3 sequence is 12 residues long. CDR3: CASRSVLNEQFF. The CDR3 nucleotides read TGTGCCAGCAGGTCGGTCCTCAATGAGCAGTTCTTC.

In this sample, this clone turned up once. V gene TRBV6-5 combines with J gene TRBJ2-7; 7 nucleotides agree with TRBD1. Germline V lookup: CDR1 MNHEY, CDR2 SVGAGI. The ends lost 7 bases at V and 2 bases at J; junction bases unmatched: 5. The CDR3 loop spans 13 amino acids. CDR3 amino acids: CASTYRGPYEQYF. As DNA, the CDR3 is TGTGCCAGCACCTACAGGGGTCCCTACGAGCAGTACTTC.

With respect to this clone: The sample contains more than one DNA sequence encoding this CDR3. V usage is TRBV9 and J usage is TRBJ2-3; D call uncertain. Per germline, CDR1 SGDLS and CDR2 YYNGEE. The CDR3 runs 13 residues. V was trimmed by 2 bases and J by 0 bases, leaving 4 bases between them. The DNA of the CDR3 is TGTGCCAGCAGCGTGACTAGCACAGATACGCAGTATTTT. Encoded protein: CASSVTSTDTQYF.

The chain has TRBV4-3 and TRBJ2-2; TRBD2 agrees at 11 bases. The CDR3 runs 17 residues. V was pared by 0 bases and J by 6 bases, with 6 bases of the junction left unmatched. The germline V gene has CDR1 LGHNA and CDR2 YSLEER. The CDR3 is CASSQDLIAGGPGELFF. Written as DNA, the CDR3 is TGCGCCAGCAGCCAAGATCTGATAGCGGGAGGGCCCGGGGAGCTGTTTTTT.

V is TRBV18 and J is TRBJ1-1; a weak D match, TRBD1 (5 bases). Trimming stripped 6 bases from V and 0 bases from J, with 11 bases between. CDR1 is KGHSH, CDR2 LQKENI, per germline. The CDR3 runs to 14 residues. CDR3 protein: CASSQGVLNTEAFF. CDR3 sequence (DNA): TGTGCCAGCTCGCAGGGTGTTCTGAACACTGAAGCTTTCTTT.

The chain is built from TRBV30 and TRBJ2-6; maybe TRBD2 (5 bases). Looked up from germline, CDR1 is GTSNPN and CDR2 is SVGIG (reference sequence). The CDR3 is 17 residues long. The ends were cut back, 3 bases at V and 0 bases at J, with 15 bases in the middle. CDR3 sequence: CAWSIKRSSSGANVLTF. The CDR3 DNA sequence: TGTGCCTGGAGCATCAAGCGGAGTAGCTCTGGGGCCAACGTCCTGACTTTC.

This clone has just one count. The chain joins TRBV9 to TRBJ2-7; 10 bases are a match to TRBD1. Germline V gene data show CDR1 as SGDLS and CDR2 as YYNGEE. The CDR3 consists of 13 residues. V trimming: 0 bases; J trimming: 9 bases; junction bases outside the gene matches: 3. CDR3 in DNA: TGTGCCAGCAGCGTAGAGGGGGACAGGGGGCAGTACTTC. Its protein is CASSVEGDRGQYF.

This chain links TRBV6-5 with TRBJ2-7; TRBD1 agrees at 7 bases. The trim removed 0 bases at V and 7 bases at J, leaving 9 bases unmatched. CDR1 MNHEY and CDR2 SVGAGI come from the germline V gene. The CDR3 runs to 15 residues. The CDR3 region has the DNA TGTGCCAGCAGTTACTCGCGTACAGGGGTGTGGGAGCAGTACTTC. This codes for CASSYSRTGVWEQYF.

CDR3 amino acids: CASSLGEIGWGGGYTF. In DNA, the CDR3 is TGCGCCAGCAGCTTGGGCGAAATCGGCTGGGGTGGCGGCTACACCTTC. This chain joins TRBV5-1 and TRBJ1-2, with D uncertain. The CDR3 runs 16 residues. Per germline, CDR1 SGHRS and CDR2 YFSETQ. Trimming removed 0 bases at V and 8 bases at J, with 20 bases between.

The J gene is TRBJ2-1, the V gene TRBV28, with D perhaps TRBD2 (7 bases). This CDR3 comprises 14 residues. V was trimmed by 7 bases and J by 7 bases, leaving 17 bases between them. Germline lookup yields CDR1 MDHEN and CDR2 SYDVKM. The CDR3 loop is CASTLGGGGNEQFF. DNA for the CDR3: TGTGCCAGCACTCTCGGGGGAGGGGGGAATGAGCAGTTCTTC. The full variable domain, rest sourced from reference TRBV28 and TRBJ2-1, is DVKVTQSSRYLVKRTGEKVFLECVQDMDHENMFWYRQDPGLGLRLIYFSYDVKMKEKGDIPEGYSVSREKKERFSLILESASTNQTSMYLCASTLGGGGNEQFFGPGTRLTVL.

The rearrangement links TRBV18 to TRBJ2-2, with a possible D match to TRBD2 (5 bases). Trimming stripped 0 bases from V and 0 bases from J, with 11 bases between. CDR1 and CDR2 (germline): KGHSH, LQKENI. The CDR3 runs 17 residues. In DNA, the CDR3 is TGTGCCAGCTCACCACCGAAGGGAGCCCCGAACACCGGGGAGCTGTTTTTT. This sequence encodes CASSPPKGAPNTGELFF.

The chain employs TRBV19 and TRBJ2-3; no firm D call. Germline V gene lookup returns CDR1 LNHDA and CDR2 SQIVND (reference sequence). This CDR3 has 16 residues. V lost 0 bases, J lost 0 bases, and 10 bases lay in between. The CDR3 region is CASSIDRVASTDTQYF. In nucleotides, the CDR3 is TGTGCCAGTAGTATAGATCGGGTAGCCAGCACAGATACGCAGTATTTT.